This note documents a single T cell receptor (beta chain) sequence. This entry belongs to a study of control samples from healthy donors and cancer patients. Libraries were prepared by immunoSEQ multiplex PCR; TCRdb keeps only in-frame clonotypes and omits some of them. The repertoire holds 100,000 to 150,000 clones, with about 92% as singletons. The germline V gene has CDR1 SEHNR and CDR2 FQNEAQ (reference sequence). The germline V and J ends were trimmed by 5 bases and 4 bases, with 9 bases remaining between them. The CDR3 totals 13 residues. Sequences were obtained from blood. This chain connects TRBV7-9 to TRBJ2-4; D call uncertain. The TCR sequence derives from a woman aged 45 to 65 in good health. DNA of the CDR3: TGTGCCAGCAGCCCCCACGGGAAAAACATTCAGTACTTC. The encoded protein is CASSPHGKNIQYF.